Listed here are 13 T cell receptor beta chains from one sample, sequenced in a study of blood T cells in healthy people across ages. A second PCR, run for roughly 6 to 11 cycles, used a sample-barcoded 5' primer plus a J-beta primer mix. From the 5' RACE reads, TCRdb called clonotypes with MiXCR, one entry per CDR3 protein. Altogether approximately 800,000 distinct CDR3 sequences are present, 20% to 25% being singletons, with the ten largest covering approximately 4%. These data also featured in a second study, about T cells of mothers and their children.

Sequenced input: blood. The receptors come from a boy aged 10-17 years in good health.

J is TRBJ2-5 and V is TRBV29-1; D gene uncertain. CDR1 SQVTM and CDR2 ANQGSEA come from the germline V gene. Trimming removed 4 bases from V and 4 bases from J, with 7 bases in between. CDR3 length: 11 residues. CDR3 in amino acids: CSVVRPETQYF. For the CDR3, the DNA is TGCAGCGTTGTGCGTCCAGAGACCCAGTACTTC.

This clonotype appeared many times. The chain joins TRBV7-9 to TRBJ2-4; 10 bases are a match to TRBD2. This CDR3 has 14 amino acids. Germline CDR1 is SEHNR and CDR2 is FQNEAQ (reference sequence). With 4 bases clipped from V and 5 bases from J, the junction kept 2 bases outside the gene matches. CDR3 nucleotide sequence: TGTGCCAGCAGCTATCTAGCGGGGGAAAACATTCAGTACTTC. Amino acid sequence: CASSYLAGENIQYF.

This clonotype was counted between two and nine times. The chain links TRBV6-2 or TRBV6-3 to TRBJ2-7, with 11 bases identical to TRBD2. Germline V gives CDR1 MNHEY, CDR2 SVGEGT. The CDR3 extends over 15 amino acids. With V trimmed by 7 bases and J by 2 bases, 7 bases remained unmatched. CDR3 protein: CASTAGLADPYEQYF. The CDR3 region has the DNA TGTGCCAGCACCGCGGGACTAGCGGATCCCTACGAGCAGTACTTC.

In this sample, this clonotype turned up a few times. This sequence joins TRBV2 and TRBJ2-3; no firm D call. Trimming removed 4 bases from V and 4 bases from J, with 15 bases in between. The germline CDR1 and CDR2 sequences are SNHLY and FYNNEI. There are 15 residues in the CDR3. This CDR3 reads CASSGPIRSADTQYF. The CDR3 region has the DNA TGTGCCAGCAGTGGCCCAATTAGGAGTGCAGATACGCAGTATTTT. Variable domain in full (rest from reference TRBV2 and TRBJ2-3): EPEVTQTPSHQVTQMGQEVILRCVPISNHLYFYWYRQILGQKVEFLVSFYNNEISEKSEIFDDQFSVERPDGSNFTLKIRSTKLEDSAMYFCASSGPIRSADTQYFGPGTRLTVL.

This clonotype showed up just a few times. The V call is TRBV5-1, the J call TRBJ2-1; D is unresolved. Trimming took 5 bases from V and 4 from J, leaving 19 bases between them. CDR3 length equals 16 residues. Germline V gene lookup returns CDR1 SGHRS and CDR2 YFSETQ. The CDR3, as DNA: TGCGCCAGCAGAATAAACGCTGGGGTGTCTTACAATGAGCAGTTCTTC. Protein: CASRINAGVSYNEQFF. The full variable domain, its missing parts supplied by reference TRBV5-1 and TRBJ2-1, is KAGVTQTPRYLIKTRGQQVTLSCSPISGHRSVSWYQQTPGQGLQFLFEYFSETQRNKGNFPGRFSGRQFSNSRSEMNVSTLELGDSALYLCASRINAGVSYNEQFFGPGTRLTVL.

This clonotype has just a few counts. This chain connects TRBV29-1 to TRBJ2-5; TRBD2 aligns across 7 bases. The CDR3 contains 12 residues. Germline CDR1 reads SQVTM; CDR2 reads ANQGSEA. V lost 7 bases, J lost 7 bases, and 9 bases stayed unmatched. CDR3 in DNA: TGCAGCGCCCTGACTAGCCTCGGGACCCAGTACTTC. Its translation is CSALTSLGTQYF. Full variable domain (outside the CDR3, taken from reference TRBV29-1 and TRBJ2-5): SAVISQKPSRDICQRGTSLTIQCQVDSQVTMMFWYRQQPGQSLTLIATANQGSEATYESGFVIDKFPISRPNLTFSTLTVSNMSPEDSSIYLCSALTSLGTQYFGPGTRLLVL.

The rearrangement uses TRBV7-9 and TRBJ1-5; D is unclear. CDR3 length equals 14 residues. Trimming took 5 bases from V and 4 from J, leaving 12 bases between them. Germline CDR1 and CDR2: SEHNR and FQNEAQ (reference sequence). CDR3 DNA: TGTGCCAGCAGCCCGGGCCCCAATAATCAGCCCCAGCATTTT. The encoded protein is CASSPGPNNQPQHF.

The chain joins TRBV5-4 to TRBJ1-5, with a tentative D call TRBD1 (5 bases). Germline V gene lookup returns CDR1 SGHNT and CDR2 YYREEE (reference sequence). This CDR3 has 15 residues. Deletions cut 0 bases from V and 6 bases from J, with 13 bases between. The CDR3 coding sequence is TGTGCCAGCAGCTTGGATGGGGGTGGGCGTCAGCCCCAGCATTTT. Translating gives CASSLDGGGRQPQHF.

The table lists this clonotype with a few counts. V and J are TRBV20-1 and TRBJ2-7; the D is unclear. Germline loops: CDR1 DFQATT, CDR2 SNEGSKA (reference sequence). CDR3 length equals 12 residues. Trimming left V 6 bases short and J 3 bases short, with 12 bases between. CDR3 residues: CSAPSSHYEQYF. CDR3 in DNA: TGCAGTGCCCCGAGCTCCCACTACGAGCAGTACTTC.

V usage is TRBV29-1 and J usage is TRBJ2-3, with D possibly called TRBD1 or TRBD2 (5 bases each). The CDR3 consists of 15 residues. Looked up from germline, CDR1 is SQVTM and CDR2 is ANQGSEA. Trimming took 4 bases from V and 0 from J, leaving 14 bases between them. The CDR3 spells CSVVLGASSTDTQYF. Written as DNA, the CDR3 is TGCAGCGTTGTCCTAGGGGCTAGCAGCACAGATACGCAGTATTTT.

The chain is built from TRBV10-3 and TRBJ2-5, with 13 nucleotides matching TRBD2. This CDR3 comprises 19 residues. The germline V gene encodes CDR1 ENHRY and CDR2 SYGVKD. Trimming at V came to 2 bases and at J to 1 base, leaving 10 bases not matched to a gene. DNA of the CDR3: TGTGCCATCAGTGAGAGTAGGGGACTAGCGGGACCATTCCAAGAGACCCAGTACTTC. Its protein product is CAISESRGLAGPFQETQYF.

The chain is built from TRBV5-4 and TRBJ1-1; possibly TRBD1 for D (5 bases). Germline V CDR1 and CDR2: SGHNT, YYREEE (reference sequence). Trimming took 7 bases from V and 1 from J, leaving 14 bases between them. The CDR3 runs 14 residues. CDR3 coding DNA: TGTGCCAGCGACATTTTTGGGGGGAACACTGAAGCTTTCTTT. Translation: CASDIFGGNTEAFF.

This clonotype came up a few times. The chain uses TRBV5-1 and TRBJ2-5, with 10 nucleotides matching TRBD2. The end of the DNA fits TRBJ2-1 better, so the J call may be wrong. The CDR3 runs to 14 residues. The germline CDR1 and CDR2 sequences are SGHRS and YFSETQ. The CDR3 protein is CASNSGGAGNEQFF. DNA of the CDR3: TGCGCCAGCAACAGCGGGGGGGCCGGTAATGAGCAGTTCTTC.